What follows are 20 T cell receptor beta chains derived from one specimen sequenced in a study of T cell responses to AZD1222 COVID-19 vaccine. Generated by immunoSEQ multiplex PCR, the TCRdb table keeps only in-frame clones and is missing some. In the table there are about 140,000 clones, 91% of which are singletons. Source: peripheral blood, taken 28 days after the second AZD1222 dose. The receptors shown here come from an adult who received the AZD1222 COVID-19 vaccine.

V usage is TRBV6-2 or TRBV6-3 and J usage is TRBJ1-1, with D possibly matching TRBD1 (6 bases). Germline V gene data show CDR1 as MNHEY and CDR2 as SVGEGT. CDR3 length: 17 amino acids. With 2 bases removed from V and 0 bases from J, the gap between germline ends came to 16 bases. The CDR3 coding sequence is TGTGCCAGCAGTTACCCGGAACAGGGTTGGATGAACACTGAAGCTTTCTTT. Its protein is CASSYPEQGWMNTEAFF.

The gene calls are TRBV19 and TRBJ2-7; D might be TRBD1 (6 bases). Germline V lookup: CDR1 LNHDA, CDR2 SQIVND (reference sequence). CDR3 length: 13 residues. Trimming removed 6 bases from V and 2 bases from J, with 11 bases in between. The CDR3 DNA is TGTGCCAGTAGGGACAGATCAACCTACGAGCAGTACTTC. This gives the protein CASRDRSTYEQYF.

The chain carries TRBV10-3 and TRBJ2-7; D is ambiguous. This CDR3 has 15 residues. Trimming took off 1 base at V and 0 bases at J, with 10 bases between the two ends. The germline CDR1 and CDR2 sequences are ENHRY and SYGVKD. CDR3 coding DNA: TGTGCCATCAGTGAGTACGGTGGTAGCTCCTACGAGCAGTACTTC. Its protein is CAISEYGGSSYEQYF.

This clone came up a few times. The gene calls are TRBV9 and TRBJ2-3; 15 bases line up with TRBD2. The J segment lost 5 bases and the V segment lost 4 bases, leaving 5 bases of the junction unmatched. Germline loops: CDR1 SGDLS, CDR2 YYNGEE. This CDR3 spans 16 amino acids. CDR3 coding DNA: TGTGCCAGCAGCAAGGGACTAGCGGGAGGCATAGATACGCAGTATTTT. Amino acid sequence: CASSKGLAGGIDTQYF. Complete variable domain (other parts from reference TRBV9 and TRBJ2-3): DSGVTQTPKHLITATGQRVTLRCSPRSGDLSVYWYQQSLDQGLQFLIQYYNGEERAKGNILERFSAQQFPDLHSELNLSSLELGDSALYFCASSKGLAGGIDTQYFGPGTRLTVL.

The V and J genes are TRBV2 and TRBJ1-2, with D perhaps matching TRBD1 (6 bases). The germline V gene has CDR1 SNHLY and CDR2 FYNNEI. There are 14 residues in the CDR3. V was trimmed by 8 bases and J by 4 bases, leaving 17 bases between them. The CDR3 DNA follows: TGTGCCAGCCAGGTAGAGGGGGAGAGCTATGGCTACACCTTC. Translating it yields CASQVEGESYGYTF.

The chain carries TRBV3-1 (or the pseudogene TRBV3-2) and TRBJ2-1, with a tentative D call TRBD1 (6 bases). Trimming cost V 3 bases and J 7 bases, with 13 bases left between them. CDR1 and CDR2 (germline): LGHDT, YNNKEL (reference sequence). The CDR3 sequence is 14 residues long. The CDR3 spells CASSQAAGVNEQFF. CDR3 nucleotides: TGTGCCAGCAGCCAGGCTGCAGGGGTGAATGAGCAGTTCTTC.

The J gene is TRBJ2-3, the V gene TRBV6-2 or TRBV6-3; D gene ambiguous. CDR3 length: 14 residues. The V gene's germline CDR1 is MNHEY and CDR2 SVGEGT. The V and J ends lost 2 bases and 1 base respectively, with 7 bases between them. This CDR3 reads CASSYATGTDTQYF. CDR3 nucleotide sequence: TGTGCCAGCAGTTACGCAACGGGCACAGATACGCAGTATTTT.

This sequence joins TRBV6-5 and TRBJ2-5; the match to TRBD1 covers 11 bases. The V and J ends lost 6 bases and 1 base, in that order; junction bases with no gene match: 4. This CDR3 is built from 15 residues. The germline gives CDR1 MNHEY, CDR2 SVGAGI. CDR3 nucleotides: TGTGCCAGCAGCTACGGGACAGGGGGCCAAGAGACCCAGTACTTC. Encoded protein: CASSYGTGGQETQYF.

The chain joins TRBV7-3 to TRBJ2-2; D is undetermined. CDR1 is SGHTA, CDR2 FQGTGA, per germline. CDR3 length: 15 amino acids. The ends were cut back, 5 bases at V and 4 bases at J, with 14 bases in the middle. As DNA, the CDR3 is TGTGCCAGCAGCCCCCAGACGGTCTCCACCGGGGAGCTGTTTTTT. This codes for CASSPQTVSTGELFF.

The chain uses TRBV7-3 and TRBJ2-2, with TRBD2 identical over 8 bases. The germline V gene has CDR1 SGHTA and CDR2 FQGTGA. With 5 bases clipped from V and 5 bases from J, the junction kept 10 bases outside the gene matches. The CDR3 is 16 amino acids. CDR3: CASSPTRTSRTGELFF. The CDR3 region has the DNA TGTGCCAGCAGCCCCACCCGGACTAGCCGAACCGGGGAGCTGTTTTTT.

This chain uses TRBV2 with TRBJ1-2, with D perhaps matching TRBD1 (5 bases). Trimming shortened V by 8 bases and J by 3 bases, and 19 bases separated the two germline ends. From germline, CDR1 is SNHLY and CDR2 FYNNEI. CDR3 length equals 15 residues. The CDR3 DNA follows: TGTGCCAGCCGTCCAGCAATGGGGCGGGACTATGGCTACACCTTC. Protein sequence: CASRPAMGRDYGYTF.

The chain uses TRBV2 and TRBJ2-5, with 12 bases fitting TRBD1. V shed 6 bases, J shed 4 bases, and the junction held 6 bases outside the gene matches. Germline V gives CDR1 SNHLY, CDR2 FYNNEI. The CDR3 is 15 residues long. Here the CDR3 reads CASRGTGGGGETQYF. CDR3 bases: TGTGCCAGCAGGGGGACAGGGGGCGGCGGAGAGACCCAGTACTTC.

This chain connects TRBV6-5 to TRBJ1-4; D ambiguous. Germline lookup yields CDR1 MNHEY and CDR2 SVGAGI. V was pared by 2 bases and J by 8 bases, with 18 bases between. The CDR3 extends over 16 amino acids. CDR3 nucleotides: TGTGCCAGCAGTTACGCCGGCGGAGGGAATGGAGAAAAACTGTTTTTT. It codes for CASSYAGGGNGEKLFF.

The rearrangement joins TRBV29-1 to TRBJ1-3; D ambiguous. This CDR3 is 16 amino acids long. V lost 1 base, J lost 0 bases, and 13 bases lay in between. Germline loops: CDR1 SQVTM, CDR2 ANQGSEA. CDR3 sequence reads: CSVEVGGSFSGNTIYF. Written as DNA, the CDR3 is TGCAGCGTTGAAGTCGGCGGGAGTTTCTCTGGAAACACCATATATTTT. The complete variable domain, with remaining parts taken from reference TRBV29-1 and TRBJ1-3, reads SAVISQKPSRDICQRGTSLTIQCQVDSQVTMMFWYRQQPGQSLTLIATANQGSEATYESGFVIDKFPISRPNLTFSTLTVSNMSPEDSSIYLCSVEVGGSFSGNTIYFGEGSWLTVV.

CDR3 sequence reads: CASRYLMLETRFSGTEAFF. The CDR3 nucleotides are TGTGCCAGCAGATACCTGATGCTCGAGACCAGATTCTCGGGCACTGAAGCTTTCTTT. This chain uses TRBV6-7 with TRBJ1-1, with D unclear. TRBV6-7 falls under the ORF class, with uncertain function. V was cut by 6 bases and J by 4 bases, with 30 bases left in between. The length of the CDR3 is 19 residues.

The rearrangement links TRBV2 to TRBJ2-6; tentatively, D is TRBD1 or TRBD2 (6 bases each). With 5 bases removed from V and 2 bases from J, the gap between germline ends came to 7 bases. Germline loops: CDR1 SNHLY, CDR2 FYNNEI. The CDR3 spans 14 residues. This CDR3 reads CASSRGAGANVLTF. CDR3 sequence (DNA): TGTGCCAGCAGTAGGGGGGCTGGGGCCAACGTCCTGACTTTC.

V usage is TRBV7-9 and J usage is TRBJ2-7; D is unresolved. Germline assignment: CDR1 SEHNR and CDR2 FQNEAQ (reference sequence). V was clipped by 1 base and J by 0 bases, with 7 bases between them. The CDR3 totals 14 residues. The CDR3 DNA follows: TGTGCCAGCAGCTTAGATGTTTACTCCTACGAGCAGTACTTC. Translated, it gives CASSLDVYSYEQYF.

J is TRBJ1-1 and V is TRBV19; no clear D gene. Germline CDR1 and CDR2: LNHDA and SQIVND (reference sequence). With 3 bases removed from V and 0 bases from J, the gap between germline ends came to 5 bases. The CDR3 has 13 amino acids. In DNA form, the CDR3 reads TGTGCCAGTAGTATTGGGATGAACACTGAAGCTTTCTTT. It yields the protein CASSIGMNTEAFF.

The chain has TRBV7-8 and TRBJ1-6; the D is unclear. There are 18 residues in the CDR3. The germline V gene encodes CDR1 SGHVS and CDR2 FQNEAQ. V shed 2 bases and J shed 4 bases, with 18 bases lying between them. CDR3 sequence: CASSLLGTASSYNSPLHF. Written as DNA, the CDR3 is TGTGCCAGCAGCTTATTGGGAACAGCCTCCTCATATAATTCACCCCTCCACTTT.

The chain is built from TRBV6-2 or TRBV6-3 and TRBJ1-3; 7 nucleotides match TRBD1. This CDR3 is 16 amino acids long. CDR1 is MNHEY and CDR2 is SVGEGT in the germline V gene. V dropped 6 bases and J dropped 0; count of bases not matched to a gene: 8. In nucleotides, the CDR3 is TGTGCCAGCAGACCTAGGACAGGCAGCTCTGGAAACACCATATATTTT. It is translated as CASRPRTGSSGNTIYF.